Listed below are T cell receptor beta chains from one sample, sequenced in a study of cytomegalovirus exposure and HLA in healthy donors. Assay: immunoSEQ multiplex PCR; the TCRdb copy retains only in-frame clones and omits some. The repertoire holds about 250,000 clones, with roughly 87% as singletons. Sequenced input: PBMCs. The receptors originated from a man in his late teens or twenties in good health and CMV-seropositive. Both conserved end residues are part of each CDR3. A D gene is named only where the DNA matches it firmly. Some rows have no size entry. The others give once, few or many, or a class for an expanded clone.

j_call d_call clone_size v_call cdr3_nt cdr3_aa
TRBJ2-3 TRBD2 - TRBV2 TGTGCCAGCAGAGTAGCGGGGAGCACAGATACGCAGTATTTT CASRVAGSTDTQYF
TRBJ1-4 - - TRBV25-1 TGTGCCAGCAGTCCCCTAGAGAATGAAAAACTGTTTTTT CASSPLENEKLFF
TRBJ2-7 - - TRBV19 TGTGCCAGTAGTATAGCACACCAGTCCTACGAGCAGTACTTC CASSIAHQSYEQYF
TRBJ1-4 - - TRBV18 TGTGCCAGCTCACCACCGTCACGGGCGGGAGAAAAACTGTTTTTT CASSPPSRAGEKLFF
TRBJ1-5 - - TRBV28 TGTGCCAGCAGTTTGTGGGAAGCGGGGCAGCCCCAGCATTTT CASSLWEAGQPQHF
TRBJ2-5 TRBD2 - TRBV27 TGTGCCAGCAGCCGACTGGGACTAGCGGGGCAAGAGACCCAGTACTTC CASSRLGLAGQETQYF
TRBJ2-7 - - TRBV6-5 TGTGCCAGCAGCCTAGAGTGGGACTCTCAATACGAGCAGTACTTC CASSLEWDSQYEQYF
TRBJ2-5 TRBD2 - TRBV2 TGTGCCAGCAGTGAAGGACTAGCGGGAGTAGAGACCCAGTACTTC CASSEGLAGVETQYF
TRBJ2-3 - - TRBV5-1 TGCGCCAGCAGCTTGCGCCAGGCCGCAGATACGCAGTATTTT CASSLRQAADTQYF
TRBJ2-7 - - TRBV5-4 TGTGCCAGCAGCTTCGGGGCGGGTGGGACCTACGAGCAGTACTTC CASSFGAGGTYEQYF
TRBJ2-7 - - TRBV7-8 TGTGCCAGCAGCTTAGCGGGAAACTCCTACGAGCAGTACTTC CASSLAGNSYEQYF
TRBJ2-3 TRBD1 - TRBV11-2 TGTGCCAGCGGGACAGGGGGCATTGGAGATACGCAGTATTTT CASGTGGIGDTQYF
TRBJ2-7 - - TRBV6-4 TGTGCCAGCAGTTACTCGATCGAGGGAGTTCCGCGGGAGCAGTACTTC CASSYSIEGVPREQYF
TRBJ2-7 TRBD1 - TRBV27 TGTGCCAGCAGTTTCGACAGGGGGCTGTCGTACGAGCAGTACTTC CASSFDRGLSYEQYF
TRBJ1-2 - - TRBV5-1 TGCGCCAGCAGCTTAAGTGATGACGGCTACACCTTC CASSLSDDGYTF
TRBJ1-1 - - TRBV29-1 TGCAGCGTTGATTGGAGTAACACTGAAGCTTTCTTT CSVDWSNTEAFF
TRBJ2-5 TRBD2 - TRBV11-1 TGTGCCAGCAGCTTTAACAGCGGGAGGGTGGAGACCCAGTACTTC CASSFNSGRVETQYF
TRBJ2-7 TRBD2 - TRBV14 TGTGCCAGCAGCCCTCCCGGAGAGCGGGGGACCTACGGCGAGCAGTACTTC CASSPPGERGTYGEQYF
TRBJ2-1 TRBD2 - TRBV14 TGTGCCAGCAGCCATCATACTAGCGGGCCACTGAGGGAGCAGTTCTTC CASSHHTSGPLREQFF
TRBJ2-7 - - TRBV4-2 TGTGCCAGCAGCCAAGAGAGCGCGGCTAACTACGAGCAGTACTTC CASSQESAANYEQYF
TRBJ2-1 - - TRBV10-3 TGTGCCATCCAGGTCGGCGGTTTGGGTGAGCAGTTCTTC CAIQVGGLGEQFF
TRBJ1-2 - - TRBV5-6 TGTGCCAGCAGCTTGTTTTCGGGGAGAAGGGCTAACTATGGCTACACCTTC CASSLFSGRRANYGYTF
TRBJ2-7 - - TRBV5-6 TGTGCCAGCAGCGAGGGTGGAAGCCTTTGGGAGCAGTACTTC CASSEGGSLWEQYF
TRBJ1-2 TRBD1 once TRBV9 TGTGCCAGCAGCGTGGAGCCGACCGCAGGGGGCGGCTACACCTTC CASSVEPTAGGGYTF
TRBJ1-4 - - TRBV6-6 TGTGCCAGCAGACTTACAGGGCCGGCGGAAAAACTGTTTTTT CASRLTGPAEKLFF
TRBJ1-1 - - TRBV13 TGTGCCAGCAGCTCTACCGATATGAACACTGAAGCTTTCTTT CASSSTDMNTEAFF
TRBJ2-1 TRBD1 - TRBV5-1 TGCGCCAGCAGCTGGGACAGCAATGAGCAGTTCTTC CASSWDSNEQFF
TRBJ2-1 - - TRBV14 TGTGCCAGCAGCCGATTAATAAATGAGCAGTTCTTC CASSRLINEQFF
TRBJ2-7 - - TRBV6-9 TGTGCCAGCAGTTCACTTATATGTCACGAGCAGTACTTC CASSSLICHEQYF
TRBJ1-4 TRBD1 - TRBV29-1 TGCAGCGTTGGGGATTCCCGACAGGGGGCTGGGGCTAATGAAAAACTGTTTTTT CSVGDSRQGAGANEKLFF
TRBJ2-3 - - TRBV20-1 TGCAGTGCTAGAGCGGTAGGGACGCAGTATTTT CSARAVGTQYF
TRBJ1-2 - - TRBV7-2 TGTGCCAGCAGCGTCACCGGGACCATTTATGGCTACACCTTC CASSVTGTIYGYTF
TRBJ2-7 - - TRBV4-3 TGCGCCAGCAGCCGACTCCGGGGGATCGACGAGCAGTACTTC CASSRLRGIDEQYF
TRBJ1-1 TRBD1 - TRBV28 TGTGCCAGCACCCCGGACAGGAATGATGAAGCTTTCTTT CASTPDRNDEAFF
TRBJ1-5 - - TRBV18 TGTGCCAGCTCCTCCGACGGGCAGCCCCAGCATTTT CASSSDGQPQHF